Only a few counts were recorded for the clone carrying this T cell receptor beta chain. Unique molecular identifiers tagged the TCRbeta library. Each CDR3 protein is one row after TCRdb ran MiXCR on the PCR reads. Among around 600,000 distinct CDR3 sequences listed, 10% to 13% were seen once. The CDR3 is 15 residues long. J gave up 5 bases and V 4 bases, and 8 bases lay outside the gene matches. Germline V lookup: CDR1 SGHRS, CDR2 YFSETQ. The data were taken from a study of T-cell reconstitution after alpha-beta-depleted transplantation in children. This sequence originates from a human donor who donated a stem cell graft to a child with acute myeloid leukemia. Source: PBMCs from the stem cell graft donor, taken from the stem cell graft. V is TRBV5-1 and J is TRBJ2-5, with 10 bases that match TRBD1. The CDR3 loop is CASSAGTGEGETQYF. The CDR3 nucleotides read TGCGCCAGCAGCGCCGGGACAGGGGAAGGTGAGACCCAGTACTTC.